This TCR beta chain was recovered during a study of T cells in Graves' hyperthyroidism and ophthalmopathy. From germline, CDR1 is LGHDT and CDR2 YNNKEL (reference sequence). CDR3 length equals 14 residues. V lost 6 bases to trimming and J lost 10 bases; unmatched junction nucleotides: 11. From RNA transcripts, TCR beta CDR3 regions were amplified. HTBI primers were used for first-round RT-PCR of the TCR CDR3. TCRdb itself ran the multiplex PCR reads through MiXCR, one entry per CDR3 protein. The repertoire has 550,000 to 650,000 distinct CDR3 sequences, approximately 15% of them found once; the top ten carry more than 11%.

The receptor comes from a woman aged 40-49 years with Graves' hyperthyroidism. Sequencing was done on a sample of blood. The gene calls are TRBV3-1 and TRBJ2-2; 7 bases align to TRBD1. The CDR3 region has the DNA TGTGCCAGCAGACCCCAGGGGGTTGCCGAGGAGCTGTTTTTT. Its translation: CASRPQGVAEELFF.